These 31 T cell receptor beta chains originate from one sample sequenced in a study of T cell responses to AZD1222 COVID-19 vaccine. Profiling relied on immunoSEQ multiplex PCR, and the TCRdb table lists in-frame clones only, not all of them. The table lists 150,000 to 200,000 clones, over 80% of them singletons, with roughly 6% in the top ten. The sample was peripheral blood, taken on day 0 of AZD1222 vaccination. The source is an adult in good health.

CDR3: CASSRQGLTLHF. The CDR3 DNA follows: TGTGCCAGCAGCCGACAGGGGCTAACCCTCCACTTT. The chain carries TRBV7-2 and TRBJ1-6; 8 positions agree with TRBD1. Germline V gene lookup returns CDR1 SGHTA and CDR2 FQGNSA. This CDR3 region has 12 residues. V trimming: 5 bases; J trimming: 14 bases; junction bases outside the gene matches: 5.

The J gene is TRBJ1-2, the V gene TRBV5-8, with TRBD1 matching over 9 bases. V lost 7 bases and J lost 5; bases outside the gene matches: 18. The CDR3 extends over 17 amino acids. Per germline, CDR1 SGHTS and CDR2 YDEGEE. This chain's CDR3 is CASQVVGQGIFSYGYTF. Written as DNA, the CDR3 is TGTGCCAGCCAAGTTGTGGGACAGGGCATTTTTTCATATGGCTACACCTTC.

This chain uses TRBV7-2 with TRBJ1-4; maybe TRBD1 (5 bases). Germline V lookup: CDR1 SGHTA, CDR2 FQGNSA. V gave up 2 bases and J gave up 0 bases, with 16 bases separating them. The CDR3 consists of 18 residues. The CDR3 nucleotides are TGTGCCAGCAGCTTATTTAGGTCGGGGGAGGCAACTAATGAAAAACTGTTTTTT. Protein: CASSLFRSGEATNEKLFF.

J is TRBJ2-5 and V is TRBV6-5; 10 nucleotides match TRBD1. V was clipped by 4 bases and J by 1 base; unmatched bases: 3. This CDR3 region has 15 residues. Germline assignment: CDR1 MNHEY and CDR2 SVGAGI. CDR3 DNA sequence: TGTGCCAGCAGTTCGCGGGACAGGGGCCAAGAGACCCAGTACTTC. Its translation: CASSSRDRGQETQYF.

V usage is TRBV5-6 and J usage is TRBJ2-3; possible D gene TRBD2, 7 bases. CDR1 and CDR2 from the germline V gene are SGHDT and YYEEEE. Between the trimmed V and J ends, which lost 2 bases and 2 bases, there was a span of 12 bases. CDR3 length: 15 residues. CDR3 nucleotide sequence: TGTGCCAGCAGCTTTGGGGGGGGGCCCACAGATACGCAGTATTTT. The encoded protein is CASSFGGGPTDTQYF.

This chain uses TRBV18 with TRBJ2-1; D is unresolved. The CDR3 consists of 15 residues. Germline CDR1 is KGHSH and CDR2 is LQKENI. The V and J ends lost 2 bases and 3 bases respectively, with 11 bases between them. The CDR3 spells CASSPELQRYNEQFF. Here the CDR3 DNA reads TGTGCCAGCTCACCAGAGTTACAGCGCTACAATGAGCAGTTCTTC.

This sequence joins TRBV7-9 and TRBJ1-3; maybe TRBD1 (5 bases). Germline-derived CDR1 and CDR2 are SEHNR and FQNEAQ (reference sequence). The CDR3 covers 16 residues. The V and J ends lost 1 base and 0 bases respectively, with 10 bases between them. CDR3 sequence: CASSLGDGYSGNTIYF. The CDR3 coding sequence is TGTGCCAGCAGCTTAGGGGACGGATACTCTGGAAACACCATATATTTT.

The chain recombines TRBV4-1 with TRBJ1-5, with D perhaps TRBD1 (5 bases). The germline V and J ends were trimmed by 4 bases and 6 bases, with 22 bases remaining between them. The CDR3 runs 17 residues. Germline CDR1 MGHRA, CDR2 YSYEKL. CDR3: CASSRGIGRQLSQPQHF. CDR3 in DNA: TGCGCCAGCAGCCGGGGGATAGGCAGACAACTTTCTCAGCCCCAGCATTTT.

The chain has TRBV6-5 and TRBJ1-5, with TRBD1 matching over 7 bases. CDR1 and CDR2 from the germline V gene are MNHEY and SVGAGI. V was clipped by 4 bases and J by 3 bases; unmatched bases: 9. The CDR3 sequence is 16 residues long. DNA for the CDR3: TGTGCCAGCAGTTCCGCCCCAGGGGGACCCAATCAGCCCCAGCATTTT. Residues: CASSSAPGGPNQPQHF.

The gene calls are TRBV10-3 and TRBJ2-3, with D perhaps matching TRBD2 (5 bases). The ends were cut back, 0 bases at V and 3 bases at J, with 7 bases in the middle. CDR1 and CDR2 (germline): ENHRY, SYGVKD. The CDR3 is 14 residues long. DNA of the CDR3: TGTGCCATCAGTGAGTCAACGGGGACAGATACGCAGTATTTT. It translates to CAISESTGTDTQYF.

The rearrangement joins TRBV2 to TRBJ2-5; D possibly corresponds to TRBD2 (7 bases). The germline V gene encodes CDR1 SNHLY and CDR2 FYNNEI. V was shortened by 6 bases and J by 5 bases, with 19 bases between the two germline ends. The CDR3 is 15 residues long. DNA of the CDR3: TGTGCCAGCAGACTAGAGGGGGGACTAAGGGAGACCCAGTACTTC. Its translation is CASRLEGGLRETQYF.

The chain combines TRBV27 with TRBJ1-5; D not resolved. The CDR3 is 15 amino acids. Germline V gene data show CDR1 as MNHEY and CDR2 as SMNVEV (reference sequence). V lost 2 bases and J 3 bases, leaving 11 bases between the germline ends. In DNA form, the CDR3 reads TGTGCCAGCAGTTTACGGTGGTTAGTCAATCAGCCCCAGCATTTT. This sequence encodes CASSLRWLVNQPQHF.

CDR3 sequence: CASSQEDRDAGELFF. DNA for the CDR3: TGCGCCAGCAGCCAAGAGGACAGGGACGCCGGGGAGCTGTTTTTT. V usage is TRBV4-3 and J usage is TRBJ2-2; 8 positions match TRBD1. The CDR3 has 15 amino acids. Trimming cost V 0 bases and J 6 bases; bases outside gene matches: 3. CDR1 is LGHNA and CDR2 is YSLEER in the germline V gene.

The J gene is TRBJ2-1, the V gene TRBV6-1; 9 bases align to TRBD2. V shed 5 bases, J shed 2 bases, and the junction held 13 bases outside the gene matches. The CDR3 has 18 amino acids. Germline V gene sequence: CDR1 MNHNS, CDR2 SASEGT. CDR3: CASSKVTGTSKTYNEQFF. The DNA of the CDR3 is TGTGCCAGCAGTAAAGTGACCGGGACTAGCAAGACCTACAATGAGCAGTTCTTC.

The chain is built from TRBV24-1 and TRBJ1-2; no clear D gene. Trimming left V 7 bases short and J 4 bases short, with 12 bases between. Germline CDR1 and CDR2: KGHDR and SFDVKD. This CDR3 spans 13 amino acids. CDR3 protein: CATSRTETYGYTF. CDR3 bases: TGTGCCACCAGCCGGACGGAAACCTATGGCTACACCTTC.

The V gene is TRBV3-1 (or the pseudogene TRBV3-2), the J gene TRBJ2-5; D perhaps matches TRBD1 (5 bases). This CDR3 has 15 residues. Trimming removed 0 bases at V and 8 bases at J, with 16 bases between. Germline CDR1 reads LGHDT; CDR2 reads YNNKEL (reference sequence). CDR3 DNA: TGTGCCAGCAGCCAAGAATGGGGCGGAGTAGGAACCCAGTACTTC. Its translation is CASSQEWGGVGTQYF.

This clone occurred once. The chain links TRBV12-3 or TRBV12-4 to TRBJ1-2; the match to TRBD1 covers 8 bases. With V trimmed by 3 bases and J by 6 bases, 3 bases remained unmatched. The CDR3 extends over 13 amino acids. This chain's CDR3 is CASSFDRGNGYTF. The CDR3 DNA is TGTGCCAGCAGTTTCGACAGGGGAAATGGCTACACCTTC.

The chain carries TRBV9 and TRBJ2-5; no firm D call. The CDR3 totals 14 residues. Looked up from germline, CDR1 is SGDLS and CDR2 is YYNGEE. Trimming left V 4 bases short and J 0 bases short, with 10 bases between. This CDR3 is CASSPPTYQETQYF. CDR3 coding DNA: TGTGCCAGCAGCCCACCTACCTACCAAGAGACCCAGTACTTC.

The J gene is TRBJ1-3, the V gene TRBV7-2; D is undetermined. From germline, CDR1 is SGHTA and CDR2 FQGNSA. Trimming left V 0 bases short and J 0 bases short, with 9 bases between. This CDR3 region has 16 residues. CDR3 sequence (DNA): TGTGCCAGCAGCTTAGCCCTGGCAGGCTCTGGAAACACCATATATTTT. It specifies CASSLALAGSGNTIYF.

The chain joins TRBV27 to TRBJ2-5; TRBD2 might be the D (6 bases). The V end lost 2 bases, the J end lost 2 bases, and 9 bases lay between the germline ends. This CDR3 has 14 amino acids. Germline CDR1 MNHEY, CDR2 SMNVEV (reference sequence). CDR3 in DNA: TGTGCCAGCAGTTTAGCGGGGTGGCAAGAGACCCAGTACTTC. Translated, it gives CASSLAGWQETQYF.

The V and J genes are TRBV18 and TRBJ2-7; 8 nucleotides agree with TRBD1. Germline V gene lookup returns CDR1 KGHSH and CDR2 LQKENI. The CDR3 has 13 amino acids. Trimming at V came to 4 bases and at J to 2 bases, leaving 1 base not matched to a gene. Here the CDR3 DNA reads TGTGCCAGCTCACTGACAGGGGCCTACGAGCAGTACTTC. This encodes CASSLTGAYEQYF. Variable domain in full (rest from reference TRBV18 and TRBJ2-7): NAGVMQNPRHLVRRRGQEARLRCSPMKGHSHVYWYRQLPEEGLKFMVYLQKENIIDESGMPKERFSAEFPKEGPSILRIQQVVRGDSAAYFCASSLTGAYEQYFGPGTRLTVT.

The V gene is TRBV5-1, the J gene TRBJ2-3; tentative D call: TRBD1 (5 bases). Trimming took 4 bases from V and 1 from J, leaving 16 bases between them. The CDR3 loop spans 16 amino acids. Germline CDR1 reads SGHRS; CDR2 reads YFSETQ. This CDR3 is CASSPKLIQGTDTQYF. In DNA form, the CDR3 reads TGCGCCAGCAGCCCCAAGCTTATACAGGGCACAGATACGCAGTATTTT.

On this clone itself: This likely comes from a read error, as the CDR3 has no conserved phenylalanine or tryptophan at its end. It is unclear where the CDR3 begins or ends on the DNA, so no DNA is shown, and the CDR3 is as TCRdb lists it. The rearrangement links TRBV11-2 to TRBJ1-2. The CDR3 comprises 13 residues, both ends counted. CDR1 is SGHAT and CDR2 is FQNNGV in the germline V gene. The CDR3 is CASSQGTASLRTS.

The rearrangement joins TRBV5-1 to TRBJ1-2; possible D gene TRBD1, 6 bases. This CDR3 has 15 residues. Trimming pared 0 bases from V and 4 bases from J, leaving 13 bases between. CDR1 SGHRS and CDR2 YFSETQ come from the germline V gene. In DNA form, the CDR3 reads TGCGCCAGCAGCTTGGTGTCGGGGGCGGGCTATGGCTACACCTTC. Translation: CASSLVSGAGYGYTF.

J is TRBJ2-3 and V is TRBV3-1 (or the pseudogene TRBV3-2), with D tentatively TRBD2 (5 bases). CDR3 length: 14 amino acids. Looked up from germline, CDR1 is LGHDT and CDR2 is YNNKEL (reference sequence). The ends were cut back, 1 base at V and 5 bases at J, with 10 bases in the middle. The CDR3 region has the DNA TGTGCCAGCAGCCAAGTTGCGGGTGGAGATACGCAGTATTTT. It yields the protein CASSQVAGGDTQYF.

This chain links TRBV7-2 with TRBJ1-2; D remains unclear. Germline assignment: CDR1 SGHTA and CDR2 FQGNSA. V was trimmed by 2 bases and J by 0 bases, leaving 7 bases between them. The CDR3 runs to 14 residues. The CDR3 loop reads CASSLLGTNYGYTF. CDR3 DNA: TGTGCCAGCAGCTTATTAGGGACTAACTATGGCTACACCTTC.

The V gene is TRBV13, the J gene TRBJ1-2; TRBD1 might be the D (5 bases). The CDR3 runs 15 residues. Germline V gene data show CDR1 as PRHDT and CDR2 as FYEKMQ (reference sequence). With 6 bases removed from V and 6 bases from J, the gap between germline ends came to 20 bases. For the CDR3, the DNA is TGTGCCAGCAGACGACCGGGGGAATGGTACGATGGCTACACCTTC. Protein product: CASRRPGEWYDGYTF. The variable domain in full, with the rest retrieved from reference TRBV13 and TRBJ1-2, is AAGVIQSPRHLIKEKRETATLKCYPIPRHDTVYWYQQGPGQDPQFLISFYEKMQSDKGSIPDRFSAQQFSDYHSELNMSSLELGDSALYFCASRRPGEWYDGYTFGSGTRLTVV.

V is TRBV5-4 and J is TRBJ1-3, with a possible D match to TRBD1 (5 bases). V lost 5 bases and J lost 1, with 16 bases in between. The CDR3 spans 16 residues. Germline lookup yields CDR1 SGHNT and CDR2 YYREEE (reference sequence). CDR3 residues: CASSLAGTPSGNTIYF. The CDR3, as DNA: TGTGCCAGCAGTCTCGCCGGGACGCCATCTGGAAACACCATATATTTT.

The CDR3 loop reads CASSRDRAPNSPLHF. In nucleotides, the CDR3 is TGTGCCAGCAGCCGGGACAGGGCTCCTAATTCACCCCTCCACTTT. The V call is TRBV6-6, the J call TRBJ1-6; TRBD1 matches 9 bases. The CDR3 consists of 15 residues. CDR1 is MNHNY, CDR2 SVGAGI, per germline (reference sequence). V trimming: 6 bases; J trimming: 6 bases; junction bases outside the gene matches: 6.

The V call is TRBV5-1, the J call TRBJ1-2; 7 bases agree with TRBD1. J was trimmed by 5 bases and V by 0 bases; bases with no gene match: 7. The CDR3 consists of 15 residues. CDR1 and CDR2 (germline): SGHRS, YFSETQ. The CDR3 DNA sequence: TGCGCCAGCAGCTTGGCTGGCAGGGGGGAATATGGCTACACCTTC. It encodes CASSLAGRGEYGYTF.

This clone was seen just once. V gene TRBV5-4 combines with J gene TRBJ2-1; D is undetermined. CDR3 length: 17 residues. V gave up 0 bases and J gave up 2 bases, with 15 bases separating them. The V gene's germline CDR1 is SGHNT and CDR2 YYREEE (reference sequence). CDR3 amino acids: CASSLEPIGVAYNEQFF. CDR3 DNA: TGTGCCAGCAGCTTGGAGCCGATTGGGGTAGCCTACAATGAGCAGTTCTTC.